The clone carrying this T cell receptor (beta chain) has a handful of counts. Antigen specificity is unknown. Assay used: immunoSEQ multiplex PCR; TCRdb lists only in-frame clones, some missing. The table shows around 240,000 clones, with 65% to 70% occurring only once. The data are from a study of shared clonotypes between healthy human individuals. Study summary: Ranging from 18 to 49 in age, donors were a couple of women and a few men. General observations from the study: The four-donor shared clonotypes exceeded non-shared clonotypes in generation probability, with non-shared ones scoring lower. Specimens sampled were limited to blood, with tissue repertoires likely differing.

Trimming stripped 3 bases from V and 5 bases from J, with 22 bases between. The germline V gene has CDR1 MGHRA and CDR2 YSYEKL. The CDR3 has 17 residues. The sequence was collected from a young man in good health. The chain recombines TRBV4-1 with TRBJ2-5; D may be TRBD2 (5 bases). Sequences were obtained from memory CD4+ T cells sorted from blood. Subset defined: CD45RA-negative fraction. CDR3 sequence reads: CASSQVGGLLGSETQYF. The DNA for the CDR3 is TGCGCCAGCAGCCAGGTGGGCGGGTTACTGGGGTCCGAGACCCAGTACTTC.